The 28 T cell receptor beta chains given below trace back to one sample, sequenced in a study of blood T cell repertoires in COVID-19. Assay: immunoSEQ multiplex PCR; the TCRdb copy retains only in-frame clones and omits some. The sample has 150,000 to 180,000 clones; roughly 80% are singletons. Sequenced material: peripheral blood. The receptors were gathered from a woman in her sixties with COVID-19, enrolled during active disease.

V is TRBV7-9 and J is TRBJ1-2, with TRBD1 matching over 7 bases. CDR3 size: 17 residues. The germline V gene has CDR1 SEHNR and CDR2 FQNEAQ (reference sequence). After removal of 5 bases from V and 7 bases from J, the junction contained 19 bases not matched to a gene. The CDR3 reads CASSLWTGSGLSAGYTF. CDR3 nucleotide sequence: TGTGCCAGCAGCCTTTGGACAGGTAGCGGCCTAAGTGCTGGCTACACCTTC.

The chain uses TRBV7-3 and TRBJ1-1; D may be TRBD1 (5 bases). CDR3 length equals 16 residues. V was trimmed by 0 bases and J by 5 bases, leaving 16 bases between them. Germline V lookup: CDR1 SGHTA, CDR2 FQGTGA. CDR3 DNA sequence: TGTGCCAGCAGCTTAACTCCATCAGGAGGGGCGACTGAAGCTTTCTTT. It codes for CASSLTPSGGATEAFF.

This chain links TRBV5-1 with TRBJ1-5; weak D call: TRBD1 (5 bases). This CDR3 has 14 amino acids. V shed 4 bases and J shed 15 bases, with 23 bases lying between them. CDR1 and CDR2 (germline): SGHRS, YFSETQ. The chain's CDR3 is CASSPGDSNQPGHF. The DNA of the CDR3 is TGCGCCAGCAGCCCCGGAGACAGTAATCAGCCAGGGCATTTT.

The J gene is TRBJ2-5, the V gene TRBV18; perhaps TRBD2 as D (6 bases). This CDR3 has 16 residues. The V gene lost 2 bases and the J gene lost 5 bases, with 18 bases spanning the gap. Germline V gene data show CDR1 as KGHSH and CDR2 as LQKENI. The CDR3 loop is CASSPGFAGAGETQYF. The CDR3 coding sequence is TGTGCCAGCTCACCAGGATTCGCCGGGGCGGGGGAGACCCAGTACTTC.

The CDR3 loop is CASSYIAGSPLHF. The CDR3 region has the DNA TGTGCCAGCAGTTACATTGCCGGTTCACCCCTCCACTTT. The chain carries TRBV6-5 and TRBJ1-6; no clear D. V was shortened by 2 bases and J by 9 bases, with 8 bases between the two germline ends. Germline values: CDR1 MNHEY, CDR2 SVGAGI. The CDR3 totals 13 residues.

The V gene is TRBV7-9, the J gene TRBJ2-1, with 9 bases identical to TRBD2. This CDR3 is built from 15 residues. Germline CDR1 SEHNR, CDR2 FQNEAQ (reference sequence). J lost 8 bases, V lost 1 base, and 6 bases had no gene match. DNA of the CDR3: TGTGCCAGCAGCTTAGTTAGCGGGAGTGGGGATGAGCAGTTCTTC. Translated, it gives CASSLVSGSGDEQFF. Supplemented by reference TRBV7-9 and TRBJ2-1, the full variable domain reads DTGVSQNPRHKITKRGQNVTFRCDPISEHNRLYWYRQTLGQGPEFLTYFQNEAQLEKSRLLSDRFSAERPKGSFSTLEIQRTEQGDSAMYLCASSLVSGSGDEQFFGPGTRLTVL.

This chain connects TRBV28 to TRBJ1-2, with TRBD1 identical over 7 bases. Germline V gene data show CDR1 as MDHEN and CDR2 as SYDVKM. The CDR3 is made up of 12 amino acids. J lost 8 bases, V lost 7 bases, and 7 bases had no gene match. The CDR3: CASTVGGQGYTF. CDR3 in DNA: TGTGCCAGCACCGTAGGGGGCCAGGGCTACACCTTC.

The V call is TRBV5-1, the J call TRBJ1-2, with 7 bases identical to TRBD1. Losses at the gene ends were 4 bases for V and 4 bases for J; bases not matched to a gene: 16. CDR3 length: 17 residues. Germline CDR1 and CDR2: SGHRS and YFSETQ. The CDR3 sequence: CASSPLGQQTVFYGYTF. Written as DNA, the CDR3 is TGCGCCAGCAGCCCCCTGGGACAGCAGACAGTATTCTATGGCTACACCTTC.

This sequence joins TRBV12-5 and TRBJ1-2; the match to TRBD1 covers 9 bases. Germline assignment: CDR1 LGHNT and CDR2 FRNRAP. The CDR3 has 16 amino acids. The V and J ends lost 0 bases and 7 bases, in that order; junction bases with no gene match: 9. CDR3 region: CASGLVPTGGDRGYTF. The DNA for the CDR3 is TGTGCTAGTGGTTTGGTACCCACAGGGGGCGATCGTGGCTACACCTTC.

CDR3 sequence (DNA): TGTGCCACCCTGATTAGGACAGCTAACTATGGCTACACCTTC. As protein: CATLIRTANYGYTF. The chain is built from TRBV24-1 and TRBJ1-2; a weak D match, TRBD1 (6 bases). Between the trimmed V and J ends, which lost 9 bases and 0 bases, there was a span of 13 bases. The CDR3 has 14 residues. Germline-derived CDR1 and CDR2 are KGHDR and SFDVKD.

CDR3 sequence: CASSPGSEAFF. The CDR3 DNA follows: TGTGCCAGCTCACCGGGCTCTGAAGCTTTCTTT. The genes are TRBV18 and TRBJ1-1, with D unresolved. The germline V gene has CDR1 KGHSH and CDR2 LQKENI. V lost 3 bases and J 6 bases, leaving 5 bases between the germline ends. The CDR3 length is 11 residues.

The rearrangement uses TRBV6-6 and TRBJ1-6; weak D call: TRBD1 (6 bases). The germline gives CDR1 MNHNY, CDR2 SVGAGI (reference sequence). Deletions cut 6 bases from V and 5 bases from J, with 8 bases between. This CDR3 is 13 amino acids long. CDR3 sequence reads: CASSRQDNSPLHF. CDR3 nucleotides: TGTGCCAGCAGCCGACAGGATAATTCACCCCTCCACTTT.

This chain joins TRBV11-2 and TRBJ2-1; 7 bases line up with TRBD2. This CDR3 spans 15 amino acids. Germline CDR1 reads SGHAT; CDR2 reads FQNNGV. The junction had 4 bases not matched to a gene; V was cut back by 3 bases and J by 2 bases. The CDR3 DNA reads TGTGCCAGCAGCTTGGGAGGGTTCGCCTACAATGAGCAGTTCTTC. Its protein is CASSLGGFAYNEQFF. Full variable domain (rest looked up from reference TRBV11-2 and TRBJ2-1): EAGVAQSPRYKIIEKRQSVAFWCNPISGHATLYWYQQILGQGPKLLIQFQNNGVVDDSQLPKDRFSAERLKGVDSTLKIQPAKLEDSAVYLCASSLGGFAYNEQFFGPGTRLTVL.

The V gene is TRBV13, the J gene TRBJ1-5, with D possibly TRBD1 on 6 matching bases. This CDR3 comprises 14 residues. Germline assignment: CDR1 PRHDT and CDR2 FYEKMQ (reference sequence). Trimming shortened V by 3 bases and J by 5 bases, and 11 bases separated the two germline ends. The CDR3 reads CASSFKGEYQPQHF. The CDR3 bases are TGTGCCAGCAGCTTTAAGGGGGAATATCAGCCCCAGCATTTT.

The CDR3 nucleotides are TGTGCCAGCAGCAGAACAGGACCGTCCTACGAGCAGTACGTC. This sequence encodes CASSRTGPSYEQYV. The chain joins TRBV28 to TRBJ2-7; D is perhaps TRBD1 (5 bases). The V end was cut by 6 bases, the J end by 1 base, with 13 bases between. In germline, CDR1 is MDHEN, CDR2 SYDVKM. This CDR3 is built from 14 residues.

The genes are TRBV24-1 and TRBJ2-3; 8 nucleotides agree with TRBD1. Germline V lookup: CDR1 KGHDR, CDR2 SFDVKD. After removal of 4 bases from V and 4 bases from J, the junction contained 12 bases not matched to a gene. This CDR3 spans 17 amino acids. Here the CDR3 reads CATSERQGTLWSDTQYF. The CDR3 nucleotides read TGTGCCACCAGTGAACGACAGGGGACCCTATGGTCAGATACGCAGTATTTT.

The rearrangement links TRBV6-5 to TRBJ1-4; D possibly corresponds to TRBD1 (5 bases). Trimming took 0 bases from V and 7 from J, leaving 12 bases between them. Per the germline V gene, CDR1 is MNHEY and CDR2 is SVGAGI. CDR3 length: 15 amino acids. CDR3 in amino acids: CASSYSWGLGEKLFF. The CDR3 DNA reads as TGTGCCAGCAGTTACTCATGGGGACTCGGTGAAAAACTGTTTTTT.

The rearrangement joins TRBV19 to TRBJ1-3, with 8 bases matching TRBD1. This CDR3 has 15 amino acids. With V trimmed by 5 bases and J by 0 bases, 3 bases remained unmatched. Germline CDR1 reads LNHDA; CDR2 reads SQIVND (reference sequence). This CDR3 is CASSLDRVSGNTIYF. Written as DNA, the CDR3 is TGTGCCAGTAGTTTGGACAGGGTCTCTGGAAACACCATATATTTT.

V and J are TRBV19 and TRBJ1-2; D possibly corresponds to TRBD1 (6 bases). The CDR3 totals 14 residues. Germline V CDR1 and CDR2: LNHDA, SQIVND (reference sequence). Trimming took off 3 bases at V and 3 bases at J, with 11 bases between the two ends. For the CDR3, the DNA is TGTGCCAGTAGTATCGAAGGACAGTACTATGGCTACACCTTC. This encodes CASSIEGQYYGYTF.

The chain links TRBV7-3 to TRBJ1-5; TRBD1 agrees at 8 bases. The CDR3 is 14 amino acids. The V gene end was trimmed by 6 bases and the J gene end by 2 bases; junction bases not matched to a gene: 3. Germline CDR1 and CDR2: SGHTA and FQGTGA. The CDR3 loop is CASSSTGGNQPQHF. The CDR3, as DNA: TGTGCCAGCAGTTCGACAGGGGGCAATCAGCCCCAGCATTTT.

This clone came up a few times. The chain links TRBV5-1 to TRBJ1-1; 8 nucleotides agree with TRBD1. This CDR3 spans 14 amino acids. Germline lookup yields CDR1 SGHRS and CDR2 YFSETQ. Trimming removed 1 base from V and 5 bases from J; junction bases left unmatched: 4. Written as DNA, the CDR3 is TGCGCCAGCAGCTTGAACAGGGGGAGTACTGAAGCTTTCTTT. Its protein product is CASSLNRGSTEAFF.

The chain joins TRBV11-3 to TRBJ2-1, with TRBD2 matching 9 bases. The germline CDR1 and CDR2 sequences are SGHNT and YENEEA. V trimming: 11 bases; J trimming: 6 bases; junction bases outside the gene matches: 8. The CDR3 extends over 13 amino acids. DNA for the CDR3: TGTGCCTGTAGCCGCGGGGGGGCCAATGAGCAGTTCTTC. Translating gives CACSRGGANEQFF.

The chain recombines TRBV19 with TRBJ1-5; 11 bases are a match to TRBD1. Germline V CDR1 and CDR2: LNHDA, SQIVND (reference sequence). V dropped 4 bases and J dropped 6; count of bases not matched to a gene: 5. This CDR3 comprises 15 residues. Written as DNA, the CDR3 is TGTGCCAGTAGTACAGGGACAGGGGGTGTTCAGCCCCAGCATTTT. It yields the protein CASSTGTGGVQPQHF.

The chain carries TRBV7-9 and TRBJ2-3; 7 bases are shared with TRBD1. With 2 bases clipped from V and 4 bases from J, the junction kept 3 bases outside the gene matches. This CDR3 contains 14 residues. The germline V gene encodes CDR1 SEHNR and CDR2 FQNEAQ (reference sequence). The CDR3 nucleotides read TGTGCCAGCAGCTTAAGCACAGGGGCAGATACGCAGTATTTT. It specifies CASSLSTGADTQYF.

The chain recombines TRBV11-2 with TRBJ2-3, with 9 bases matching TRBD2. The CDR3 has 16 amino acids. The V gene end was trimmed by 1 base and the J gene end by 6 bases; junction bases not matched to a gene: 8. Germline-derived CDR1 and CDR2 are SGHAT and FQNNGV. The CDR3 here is CASSLARAGGRDTQYF. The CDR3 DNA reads TGTGCCAGCAGCTTAGCACGAGCGGGAGGAAGGGATACGCAGTATTTT.

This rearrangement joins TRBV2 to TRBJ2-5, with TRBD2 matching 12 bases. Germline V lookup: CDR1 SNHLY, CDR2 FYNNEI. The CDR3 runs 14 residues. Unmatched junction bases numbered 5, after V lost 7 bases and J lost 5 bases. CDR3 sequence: CASTLAGGHETQYF. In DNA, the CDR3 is TGTGCCAGCACTCTAGCGGGGGGGCACGAGACCCAGTACTTC.

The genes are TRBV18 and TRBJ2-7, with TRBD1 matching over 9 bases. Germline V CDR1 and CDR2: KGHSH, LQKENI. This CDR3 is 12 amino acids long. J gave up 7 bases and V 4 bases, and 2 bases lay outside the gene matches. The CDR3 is CASSQGQGEQYV. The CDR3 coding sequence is TGTGCCAGCTCACAGGGACAGGGAGAGCAGTACGTC.

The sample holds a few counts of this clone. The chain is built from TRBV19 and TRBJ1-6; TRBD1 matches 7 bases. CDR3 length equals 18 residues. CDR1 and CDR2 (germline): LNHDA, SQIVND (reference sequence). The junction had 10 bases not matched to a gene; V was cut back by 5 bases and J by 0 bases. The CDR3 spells CASSVSLQGSSYNSPLHF. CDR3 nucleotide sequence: TGTGCCAGTAGTGTCTCACTACAGGGGAGCTCCTATAATTCACCCCTCCACTTT. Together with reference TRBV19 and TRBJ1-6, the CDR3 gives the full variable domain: DGGITQSPKYLFRKEGQNVTLSCEQNLNHDAMYWYRQDPGQGLRLIYYSQIVNDFQKGDIAEGYSVSREKKESFPLTVTSAQKNPTAFYLCASSVSLQGSSYNSPLHFGNGTRLTVT.